This T cell receptor beta chain emerged from a study of cytomegalovirus exposure and HLA in healthy donors. Study-wide context: Sequencing of 180 million or so T cells in an earlier analysis found around 110 million unique TCR beta sequences.

Trimming removed 5 bases from V and 5 bases from J, with 18 bases in between. The germline V gene has CDR1 MDHEN and CDR2 SYDVKM. The CDR3 consists of 16 residues. PCR employed 60 Vbeta and 13 Jbeta primers. In the authors' methods: In a later analysis, approximately 73 million unique TCR beta chains included roughly 11 million shared by two or more donors. The table came from immunoSEQ multiplex PCR; TCRdb's copy has only in-frame clones and leaves some out. V, J and clone size were drawn from that table, and D and trimming were deduced from the DNA. Of about 71,000 clones detected, approximately 70% appear once; the ten largest clones hold roughly 9.8%.

The chain links TRBV28 to TRBJ1-4; TRBD1 is a possible D gene (6 bases). Sample: PBMCs. The sequence came from a woman aged 50 to 60 in good health and CMV-seropositive. The CDR3 sequence: CASSPVGHLKNEKLFF. DNA of the CDR3: TGTGCCAGCAGTCCAGTGGGACACCTGAAGAATGAAAAACTGTTTTTT.